This T cell receptor (beta chain) was found in a study of OX40 agonist ivuxolimab in advanced cancers. Concerning the study at large: Ivuxolimab, which targeted the costimulatory receptor OX40 (CD134), was an agonistic, fully human IgG2 monoclonal antibody. Patients were allowed to have had prior anti-PD-1, anti-PD-L1 or anti-CTLA-4 therapy, and roughly 40% of the dose-escalation patients had been treated with checkpoint inhibitors. Peripheral TCRbeta sequencing aimed to test whether ivuxolimab altered TCR sequence diversity and caused clonal T-cell expansion. Partial responses occurred in three dose-escalation patients, of whom one had hepatocellular carcinoma and two had cutaneous melanoma. Among the roughly 52 dose-escalation patients, around 20 had hepatocellular carcinoma, around 15 melanoma, 9 renal cell carcinoma and 9 head and neck cancer. Intravenous ivuxolimab was administered to patients every 2 weeks at six dose levels: 0.01, 0.1, 0.3, 1.5, 3 and 10 mg/kg. In the dose-escalation cohort, 82.7% of patients were male, and the mean age was around 60 years, with a range of roughly 23 to 85. The monotherapy dose-escalation portion (N of about 50 patients) of the phase I ivuxolimab trial is reported in the paper. On the study overall, not on this receptor specifically: At doses of 0.1 to 3.0 mg/kg, clonal expansion of both CD4+ and CD8+ blood T cells was observed from baseline to week 6. Low levels of normalized T-cell clonal expansion were also shown by some nonresponding patients. Which antigens the clonally expanded peripheral T cells were specific for was not determined. After ivuxolimab, expanded clones were on average more numerous among CD8+ T cells than among CD4+ T cells. In partial responders in the 0.1-3.0 mg/kg groups, normalized peripheral clonal expansion was found to be among the lowest, especially among CD8+ T cells.

Based on the germline V gene, the CDR1 and CDR2 sequences are SGHTA and FQGNSA. Including cysteine and phenylalanine, the CDR3 has 14 amino acids. The sequence is cut down to CDR3 DNA, 42 bases in frame from base 1. V was cut back by 5 bases and J by 2 bases, leaving a gap of 12 bases between them. For sequencing of the TCRbeta CDR3 region, genomic DNA was extracted from the sorted cells. The immunoSEQ Assay was used to sequence the TCRbeta CDR3 regions. The table was pulled from immuneACCESS by TCRdb, which kept in-frame rearrangements only. Such tables lose some clones; where checked, under half of the loss comes from unresolved V genes, and the rest has no known cause. The sample contains approximately 66,000 clones, about 91% of them found a single time. In total, the top ten clones hold 0.45% to 0.65% of the sample. Remarks on this clone: The antigen it binds to is not known. No quality values exist for individual bases; no much larger clone is one base distant.

Patients with autoimmune disease history or receiving systemic immunosuppression were excluded from the trial. Peripheral blood for TCR sequencing was collected from all dose cohorts at baseline, on cycle 4 day 1, and on cycle 7 day 1. The samples were drawn from a first-in-human, open-label, multicenter phase I dose-escalation trial of ivuxolimab. Adults with locally advanced or metastatic head and neck squamous cell, hepatocellular, melanoma or renal cell carcinoma were enrolled in the trial. CD4+ and CD8+ T cells were sorted separately from peripheral blood before TCR sequencing. The specimen was CD4+ or CD8+ T cells sorted from blood, collected in a trial of the OX40 agonist ivuxolimab. Here the chain combines TRBV7-2 and TRBJ2-5; 5 matching bases give a weak D call of TRBD1. The origin of this receptor is an adult with an advanced solid tumor such as melanoma, head and neck, liver or kidney cancer. The CDR3 region: CASSVTGVQETQYF. The DNA sequence follows: TGTGCCAGCAGCGTCACAGGAGTACAAGAGACCCAGTACTTC.